The TCR beta chain described here comes from a study of control samples from healthy donors and cancer patients. Looked up from germline, CDR1 is SGHAT and CDR2 is FQNNGV. This CDR3 has 12 residues. Details on this clone: A read error may produce the germline difference seen at one junction end.

Some clones are missing from TCRdb's copy, which holds only in-frame ones; the method was immunoSEQ multiplex PCR. The data hold more than 85,000 clones, with around nine tenths observed a single time. Sequencing was performed on blood. The chain couples TRBV11-2 to TRBJ1-1, with D hard to call. This sequence was found in a woman aged 45-65 years in good health. The CDR3 here is CTSRSGNTEAFF. The CDR3 bases are TGTACCAGCAGGTCGGGGAACACTGAAGCTTTCTTT.